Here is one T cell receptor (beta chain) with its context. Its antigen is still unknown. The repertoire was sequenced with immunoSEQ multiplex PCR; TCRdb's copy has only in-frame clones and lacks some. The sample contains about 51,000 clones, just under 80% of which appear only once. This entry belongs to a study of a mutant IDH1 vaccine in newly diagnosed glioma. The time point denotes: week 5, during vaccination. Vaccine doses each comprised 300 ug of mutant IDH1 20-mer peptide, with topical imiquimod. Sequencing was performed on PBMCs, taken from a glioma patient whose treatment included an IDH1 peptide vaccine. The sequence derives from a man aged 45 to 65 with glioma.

The DNA for the CDR3 is TGCGCCAGCAGCCAAGGGCGGGACACCTCCTACGAGCAGTACTTC. As protein: CASSQGRDTSYEQYF. This chain joins TRBV4-1 and TRBJ2-7, with D possibly called TRBD1 or TRBD2 (6 bases each). Trimming cost V 1 base and J 0 bases, with 10 bases left between them. The CDR3 length is 15 residues. Germline assignment: CDR1 MGHRA and CDR2 YSYEKL.